This T cell receptor beta chain originates from a study of T-cell memory formation after mild COVID-19 (dated by TCRdb to the early 2020s). General notes on the study: Most TCR sequence clusters were specific to one of the two donors. Two young, previously healthy adult volunteers made up the cohort, one male and one female. In a couple of donors, T-cell clones that expanded and contracted after mild COVID-19 were tracked by sequencing TCRalpha and TCRbeta repertoires over time.

The V and J ends are trimmed by 1 base and 3 bases, leaving 8 bases between them. The CDR3 runs 15 residues from the cysteine to the phenylalanine. The sequence is cut down to CDR3 DNA, 45 bases in frame from base 1. CDR1 and CDR2, looked up from the germline V gene, are SGHRS and YFSETQ. These reads were obtained on an Illumina NovaSeq 6000. TCRalpha and TCRbeta cDNA libraries were constructed by 5'RACE with constant-segment primers, with sample barcodes and unique molecular identifiers being introduced. Trizol reagent was used to extract RNA from every sample. Amplification of the libraries took two PCR steps, and the second step added a second sample barcode plus Illumina TruSeq adapters. The libraries were sequenced on an Illumina NovaSeq using 2 x 150 bp paired-end reads. The original pipeline was this. Reads were demultiplexed and collapsed into UMI-guided consensus sequences with migec v1.2.7. Using mixcr v2.1.11, UMI consensuses were aligned to TRA and TRB V and J templates and then assembled into clonotypes. Expanded or contracted clonotypes were those called significant by both edgeR and NoisET, with noise models trained on biological replicates. For edgeR calls, the thresholds were a false discovery rate-adjusted p below 0.01 and a log2 fold-change of 1. As an exploratory analysis of dynamics, PCA with hierarchical clustering was applied to max-normalized trajectories of the 1000 most abundant clonotypes. Separately sequenced CD4+ and CD8+ repertoires were used to assign a CD4 or CD8 phenotype to each responding clone. TCRdb reanalyzed the raw reads on its own, using fastp at Q25 for trimming and MiXCR for clone calling, and kept in-frame beta chains. One record per CDR3 amino acid sequence lists the most common genes and DNA. It is TCRdb's table, rather than the study itself, that gives the V and J calls and clone size. The sample contains roughly 400,000 distinct CDR3 sequences, 20% to 25% of them found a single time. About 10% of the sample comes from the top ten.

A note on this clonotype: It has no known antigen specificity. Base quality data are lacking; no much larger clone is found one base away.

Study-wide conclusions, independent of this receptor: Only a couple of mild cases were covered by the study, and larger cohorts that include severe cases with pre-infection samples were considered necessary. Contracting CD4+ clones turned up mainly in the CM and EM memory subsets, whereas EMRA was where CD8+ clones were enriched. Whether the second-wave clones peaking on day 37 were SARS-CoV-2 specific was not confirmed. The detection of some responding clones in pre-infection memory suggests that pre-existing cross-reactive memory T cells joined the SARS-CoV-2 response. Balanced CD4/CD8 phenotypes were observed for clones contracting from day 15 to 85, whereas a bias towards CD4+ was observed for a second wave of clones expanding from day 15 to 37.

Ficoll-Paque density gradient centrifugation was used to isolate PBMCs. This receptor was taken from an adult woman who had mild COVID-19 (a few samples of this study predate the infection). The sample titles of this study are shuffled in the database, so cell type and time point are left out; the donor was told from shared clones. Sequencing used PBMCs or a T cell subset sorted from them (not recorded which). Recombination joined TRBV5-1 with TRBJ1-6, with no confident D gene call. The CDR3 loop reads CASSLSSLYNSPLHF. The DNA is as follows: TGCGCCAGCAGCTTGAGTAGCCTCTATAATTCACCCCTCCACTTT.